This record covers a single TCR beta chain. This CDR3 is 15 amino acids long. With V trimmed by 5 bases and J by 2 bases, 5 bases remained unmatched. Germline V gene lookup returns CDR1 LNHDA and CDR2 SQIVND (reference sequence). The data originate from a study of blood T cell repertoires in COVID-19. As for the study in general: Spain, Italy and the United States supplied samples that represented acute and convalescent COVID-19. Sources were T cells, B-cell-depleted T cells, or PBMCs; the material itself was cDNA or gDNA.

Authors' methods: Reference gene primer amplification gave nucleated cell count estimates. The method was immunoSEQ multiplex PCR; TCRdb's version includes in-frame clones alone and lacks a portion of them. The D gene and trimming were derived from the DNA, and the V and J assignments and clone size from that table. Of approximately 260,000 clones listed, around 87% are singletons. It was during active infection that Seattle patients were enrolled and then longitudinally followed. The source material was peripheral blood. This clonotype originated in a woman in her fifties or sixties with COVID-19, enrolled during active disease. The J gene is TRBJ2-5, the V gene TRBV19, with 10 bases fitting TRBD2. CDR3 sequence reads: CASSRTSGEQETQYF. CDR3 DNA: TGTGCCAGTAGTCGTACTAGCGGGGAACAAGAGACCCAGTACTTC.